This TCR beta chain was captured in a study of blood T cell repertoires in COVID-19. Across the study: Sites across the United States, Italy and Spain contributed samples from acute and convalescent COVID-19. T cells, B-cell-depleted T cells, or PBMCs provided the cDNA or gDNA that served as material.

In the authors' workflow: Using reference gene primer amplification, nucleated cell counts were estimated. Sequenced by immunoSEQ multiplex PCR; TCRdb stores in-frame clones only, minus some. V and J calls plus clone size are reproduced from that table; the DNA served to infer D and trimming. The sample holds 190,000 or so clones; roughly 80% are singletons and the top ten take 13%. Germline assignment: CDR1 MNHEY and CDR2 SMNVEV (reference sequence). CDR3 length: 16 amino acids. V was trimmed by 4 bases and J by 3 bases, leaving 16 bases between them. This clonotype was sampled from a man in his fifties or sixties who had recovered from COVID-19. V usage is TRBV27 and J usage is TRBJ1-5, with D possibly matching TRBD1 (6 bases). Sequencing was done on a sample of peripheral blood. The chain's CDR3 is CASSWGGARINQPQHF. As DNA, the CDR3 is TGTGCCAGCAGTTGGGGGGGGGCCAGGATCAATCAGCCCCAGCATTTT.